This T cell receptor beta chain was captured in a study of blood T cell repertoires in COVID-19. Study background: The origin of the acute and convalescent COVID-19 samples was the United States, Italy and Spain.

The CDR3 runs to 16 residues. Germline V gene lookup returns CDR1 SNHLY and CDR2 FYNNEI. V lost 2 bases, J lost 5 bases, and 13 bases lay in between. Sequencing was performed with immunoSEQ multiplex PCR; in TCRdb, only in-frame clones are kept and a portion is missing. Seen here are 200,000 to 250,000 clones, 85% observed once, and the top ten hold roughly 2.2%. The receptor was isolated from a woman in her 70s with COVID-19, enrolled during active disease. The V gene is TRBV2, the J gene TRBJ1-6; possibly TRBD1 for D (6 bases). The source material was peripheral blood. CDR3 sequence (DNA): TGTGCCAGCAGTGAACGGGGGGCGTTCGATAATTCACCCCTCCACTTT. It translates to CASSERGAFDNSPLHF.